This TCR beta chain comes out of a study of blood T cell repertoires in COVID-19. Overall study context: From T cells, B-cell-depleted T cells, or PBMCs came the material, which was cDNA or gDNA.

V was pared by 5 bases and J by 2 bases, with 6 bases between. This CDR3 contains 13 residues. Germline lookup yields CDR1 MNHEY and CDR2 SMNVEV (reference sequence). Some clones are missing from TCRdb's copy, which holds only in-frame ones; the method was immunoSEQ multiplex PCR. Among 400,000 or so clones listed, about 90% were seen once. This receptor was taken from a man between 18 and 35 years old with COVID-19, enrolled during active disease. The V and J genes are TRBV27 and TRBJ2-2; D call uncertain. Sample: peripheral blood. CDR3 sequence reads: CASSPQNTGELFF. For the CDR3, the DNA is TGTGCCAGCAGTCCACAAAACACCGGGGAGCTGTTTTTT.